Shown below are 9 T cell receptor beta chains from a single sample sequenced in a study of T cells after yellow fever vaccination. Via MiXCR, TCRdb re-called the 5' RACE reads, giving one row per CDR3 protein. The sample contains some 120,000 distinct CDR3 sequences, 7.5% to 10% of which appear only once. The sample in question was CD8+ T cells sorted from PBMCs, obtained on the day of the yellow fever booster vaccination. The receptors were sampled from a young man who received the YFV17D yellow fever vaccine.

There are many counts of this clonotype. The genes are TRBV29-1 and TRBJ2-2; 7 bases are a match to TRBD1. The germline gives CDR1 SQVTM, CDR2 ANQGSEA. The J segment lost 4 bases and the V segment lost 0 bases, leaving 8 bases of the junction unmatched. This CDR3 comprises 16 residues. The CDR3 DNA reads TGCAGCGTTGAAGATCAGGAGACAGGGATCACCGGGGAGCTGTTTTTT. As protein: CSVEDQETGITGELFF.

This clonotype has only a few counts. This chain uses TRBV29-1 with TRBJ2-2; D is undetermined. Trimming stripped 4 bases from V and 2 bases from J, with 5 bases between. Germline CDR1 is SQVTM and CDR2 is ANQGSEA. The CDR3 contains 12 residues. This CDR3 is CSVGANTGELFF. The CDR3 nucleotides read TGCAGCGTTGGGGCCAACACCGGGGAGCTGTTTTTT.

The chain combines TRBV5-6 with TRBJ1-1; 9 bases fit TRBD1. The CDR3 is 15 residues long. Per germline, CDR1 SGHDT and CDR2 YYEEEE. Losses at the gene ends were 5 bases for V and 3 bases for J; bases not matched to a gene: 8. The CDR3: CASRSPGQGDTEAFF. The DNA of the CDR3 is TGTGCCAGCAGATCCCCGGGACAGGGAGACACTGAAGCTTTCTTT.

There are many counts of this clonotype. The chain links TRBV7-9 to TRBJ1-4, with D uncertain. V lost 1 base and J lost 6, with 6 bases in between. CDR1 is SEHNR, CDR2 FQNEAQ, per germline (reference sequence). The CDR3 is made up of 13 amino acids. The CDR3 spells CASSLGRDEKLFF. The CDR3 DNA follows: TGTGCCAGCAGCTTAGGGCGGGATGAAAAACTGTTTTTT. The whole variable domain, remainder taken from reference TRBV7-9 and TRBJ1-4, is DTGVSQNPRHKITKRGQNVTFRCDPISEHNRLYWYRQTLGQGPEFLTYFQNEAQLEKSRLLSDRFSAERPKGSFSTLEIQRTEQGDSAMYLCASSLGRDEKLFFGSGTQLSVL.

This clonotype was seen ten or more times. The V gene is TRBV15, the J gene TRBJ2-1; D possibly uses TRBD1 or TRBD2 (5 bases each). The CDR3 runs 13 residues. Germline-derived CDR1 and CDR2 are LNHNV and YYDKDF (reference sequence). The V and J ends lost 3 bases and 7 bases respectively, with 10 bases between them. CDR3 DNA sequence: TGTGCCACCAGCAGGAGGGGCGGGAATGAGCAGTTCTTC. Amino acid sequence: CATSRRGGNEQFF.

This clonotype was counted at least ten times. This chain connects TRBV29-1 to TRBJ2-5; the D gene is possibly TRBD2 (5 bases). CDR1 and CDR2 (germline): SQVTM, ANQGSEA. The CDR3 length is 13 residues. Between the trimmed V and J ends, which lost 2 bases and 3 bases, there was a span of 10 bases. CDR3 loop: CSVEKDFKETQYF. For the CDR3, the DNA is TGCAGCGTTGAAAAGGACTTTAAAGAGACCCAGTACTTC.

This clonotype was detected only once. This chain joins TRBV6-5 and TRBJ1-5, with 7 bases lining up with TRBD1. J gave up 7 bases and V 6 bases, and 12 bases lay outside the gene matches. The CDR3 spans 15 residues. The V gene's germline CDR1 is MNHEY and CDR2 SVGAGI. As DNA, the CDR3 is TGTGCCAGCAGCACAGGGGATCTTACCCTCCAGCCCCAGCATTTT. Residues: CASSTGDLTLQPQHF.

The chain is built from TRBV29-1 and TRBJ1-1; TRBD1 is a possible D gene (5 bases). V lost 1 base to trimming and J lost 3 bases, with 18 bases between them. This CDR3 region has 16 residues. Germline V gene lookup returns CDR1 SQVTM and CDR2 ANQGSEA. CDR3 nucleotides: TGCAGCGTTGAAGGGGTCGAGGGTCGAGGGGACACTGAAGCTTTCTTT. Protein: CSVEGVEGRGDTEAFF.

This clonotype was found many times. The V call is TRBV7-6, the J call TRBJ2-1; D ambiguous. The CDR3 spans 15 residues. Germline values: CDR1 SGHVS, CDR2 FNYEAQ. The V end lost 2 bases, the J end lost 0 bases, and 8 bases lay between the germline ends. The CDR3 here is CASSLTSSSYNEQFF. The CDR3 DNA is TGTGCCAGCAGCTTAACATCCTCCTCCTACAATGAGCAGTTCTTC.